Below are 31 T cell receptor beta chains sequenced from a single sample in a study of T cell responses to AZD1222 COVID-19 vaccine. This table comes from immunoSEQ multiplex PCR, and its TCRdb copy is limited to in-frame clones, with some not included. The sample holds some 190,000 clones, approximately 90% seen once. This material consisted of peripheral blood, taken 28 days after the second AZD1222 dose. These receptors all stem from an adult who received the AZD1222 COVID-19 vaccine.

This clone appeared once. The V call is TRBV9, the J call TRBJ1-2, with D hard to call. CDR1 and CDR2 from the germline V gene are SGDLS and YYNGEE. The CDR3 covers 8 residues. Trimming took 8 bases from V and 8 from J, leaving 4 bases between them. Here the CDR3 DNA reads TGTGCCAGGGGGGGCTACACCTTC. It yields the protein CARGGYTF.

The V and J genes are TRBV6-1 and TRBJ1-2; no clear D gene. The CDR3 runs to 14 residues. Trimming stripped 3 bases from V and 7 bases from J, with 15 bases between. Germline lookup yields CDR1 MNHNS and CDR2 SASEGT. The CDR3 nucleotides read TGTGCCAGCAGTGAGGGAGAATATTCAGGTGGCTACACCTTC. Amino acid sequence: CASSEGEYSGGYTF.

The V gene is TRBV15, the J gene TRBJ2-1, with a weak D call TRBD2 (5 bases). Trimming removed 1 base at V and 8 bases at J, with 12 bases between. CDR1 is LNHNV and CDR2 is YYDKDF in the germline V gene (reference sequence). The CDR3 spans 14 residues. CDR3 sequence: CATSRGGPPHEQFF. CDR3 nucleotides: TGTGCCACCAGCAGAGGAGGGCCCCCACATGAGCAGTTCTTC.

The V call is TRBV19, the J call TRBJ2-2; D might be TRBD2 (5 bases). CDR1 is LNHDA and CDR2 is SQIVND in the germline V gene (reference sequence). V dropped 5 bases and J dropped 8 bases, with 9 bases sitting between them. The CDR3 length is 12 residues. The CDR3 loop is CASSLTGGELFF. CDR3 DNA: TGTGCCAGTAGTTTGACGGGAGGGGAGCTGTTTTTT.

The CDR3 nucleotides read TGTGCCAGTTCGACGGCGGGGACTAATCAGCCCCAGCATTTT. Protein sequence: CASSTAGTNQPQHF. This chain links TRBV18 with TRBJ1-5, with D perhaps TRBD1 (5 bases). CDR1 and CDR2 (germline): KGHSH, LQKENI. The V and J ends lost 9 bases and 4 bases respectively, with 16 bases between them. The CDR3 loop spans 14 amino acids.

This clone was seen a single time. V usage is TRBV7-2 and J usage is TRBJ1-5, with D possibly being TRBD1 (6 bases). V was trimmed by 1 base and J by 2 bases, leaving 12 bases between them. The CDR3 is made up of 16 amino acids. Looked up from germline, CDR1 is SGHTA and CDR2 is FQGNSA. The CDR3 region has the DNA TGTGCCAGCAGCTTAGGCCCGGACAGCCGCAATCAGCCCCAGCATTTT. Its protein product is CASSLGPDSRNQPQHF.

This rearrangement joins TRBV19 to TRBJ1-6; D not certain. Deletions cut 4 bases from V and 0 bases from J, with 10 bases between. This CDR3 comprises 16 residues. Germline V gene lookup returns CDR1 LNHDA and CDR2 SQIVND (reference sequence). CDR3 coding DNA: TGTGCCAGTAGTAACCTCGGGAGCTCCTATAATTCACCCCTCCACTTT. Translating gives CASSNLGSSYNSPLHF. The whole variable domain, remainder taken from reference TRBV19 and TRBJ1-6, is DGGITQSPKYLFRKEGQNVTLSCEQNLNHDAMYWYRQDPGQGLRLIYYSQIVNDFQKGDIAEGYSVSREKKESFPLTVTSAQKNPTAFYLCASSNLGSSYNSPLHFGNGTRLTVT.

Worth noting for this clone: Other DNA sequences in the same sample also yield this CDR3. V is TRBV18 and J is TRBJ2-7; no reliable D call. The CDR3 loop spans 14 amino acids. Germline loops: CDR1 KGHSH, CDR2 LQKENI. With 1 base removed from V and 0 bases from J, the gap between germline ends came to 7 bases. This CDR3 reads CASSPLRSSYEQYF. The CDR3 DNA follows: TGTGCCAGCTCACCACTTCGGAGCTCCTACGAGCAGTACTTC.

V is TRBV5-1 and J is TRBJ2-7; TRBD2 agrees at 13 bases. The CDR3 totals 17 residues. J gave up 6 bases and V 0 bases, and 9 bases lay outside the gene matches. Germline V CDR1 and CDR2: SGHRS, YFSETQ. The CDR3 here is CASSLAVTGLAGTEQYF. The CDR3 DNA sequence: TGCGCCAGCAGCTTGGCCGTAACGGGACTAGCGGGAACCGAGCAGTACTTC.

The J gene is TRBJ2-1, the V gene TRBV7-3; 9 bases map to TRBD2. CDR3 length: 17 amino acids. With V trimmed by 2 bases and J by 2 bases, 7 bases remained unmatched. Germline values: CDR1 SGHTA, CDR2 FQGTGA. This CDR3 is CASSLLAGTNTYNEQFF. CDR3 bases: TGTGCCAGCAGCTTACTAGCGGGAACGAACACCTACAATGAGCAGTTCTTC.

This clone was seen a single time. This sequence joins TRBV7-6 and TRBJ2-2; 12 bases map to TRBD2. V was pared by 8 bases and J by 0 bases, with 10 bases of the junction left unmatched. The CDR3 runs 18 residues. Germline values: CDR1 SGHVS, CDR2 FNYEAQ. CDR3 coding DNA: TGTGCCAGCTCTGTATCGACTAGCGGGAGTGCGAACACCGGGGAGCTGTTTTTT. Translating gives CASSVSTSGSANTGELFF.

The chain has TRBV11-2 and TRBJ1-4; D call uncertain. CDR1 is SGHAT, CDR2 FQNNGV, per germline. CDR3 length: 14 amino acids. V lost 5 bases and J 0 bases, leaving 7 bases between the germline ends. CDR3 loop: CASSPGTTNEKLFF. CDR3 coding DNA: TGTGCCAGCAGCCCTGGGACAACTAATGAAAAACTGTTTTTT.

The V and J genes are TRBV7-2 and TRBJ1-5; no clear D gene. The CDR3 length is 15 residues. Trimming took 1 base from V and 0 from J, leaving 7 bases between them. Germline values: CDR1 SGHTA, CDR2 FQGNSA. The CDR3 coding sequence is TGTGCCAGCAGCTTAGGAGGGCTTAGCAATCAGCCCCAGCATTTT. Translation: CASSLGGLSNQPQHF.

This chain joins TRBV6-5 and TRBJ1-1, with 8 bases that match TRBD1. Germline V gene data show CDR1 as MNHEY and CDR2 as SVGAGI. Trimming cost V 6 bases and J 2 bases; bases outside gene matches: 5. This CDR3 is 14 amino acids long. The CDR3 reads CASSPTGANTEAFF. Here the CDR3 DNA reads TGTGCCAGCAGCCCGACAGGGGCAAACACTGAAGCTTTCTTT.

The rearrangement links TRBV27 to TRBJ2-7; maybe TRBD2 (5 bases). Per germline, CDR1 MNHEY and CDR2 SMNVEV (reference sequence). The CDR3 runs to 15 residues. Trimming left V 6 bases short and J 2 bases short, with 17 bases between. The CDR3 here is CASSLRGIGTYEQYF. The CDR3, as DNA: TGTGCCAGCAGCCTCCGAGGGATTGGAACCTACGAGCAGTACTTC.

The genes are TRBV7-6 and TRBJ2-2; 10 bases fit TRBD2. Per the germline V gene, CDR1 is SGHVS and CDR2 is FNYEAQ. This CDR3 contains 17 residues. The V gene end was trimmed by 7 bases and the J gene end by 0 bases; junction bases not matched to a gene: 8. DNA of the CDR3: TGTGCCAGCACCTACCTTAGCGGGGGGTCGAACACCGGGGAGCTGTTTTTT. It is translated as CASTYLSGGSNTGELFF.

The gene calls are TRBV6-5 and TRBJ1-3; D is unresolved. Germline V lookup: CDR1 MNHEY, CDR2 SVGAGI. V was pared by 2 bases and J by 4 bases, with 9 bases between. The CDR3 extends over 14 amino acids. CDR3 nucleotide sequence: TGTGCCAGCAGTTACGGGGAGTCCGGAAACACCATATATTTT. Protein: CASSYGESGNTIYF.

This clone was recorded once. The chain carries TRBV11-1 and TRBJ2-7; possible D gene TRBD2, 6 bases. V dropped 4 bases and J dropped 3 bases, with 7 bases sitting between them. Germline CDR1 SGHAT, CDR2 FQDESV (reference sequence). The CDR3 is 12 amino acids. The CDR3 DNA is TGTGCCAGCAGCTCGGAGGGCTACGAGCAGTACTTC. Residues: CASSSEGYEQYF.

The CDR3 nucleotides are TGTGCCAGCAGCTTCGGACGTGACAATGAGCAGTTCTTC. Translation: CASSFGRDNEQFF. The V call is TRBV3-1 (or the pseudogene TRBV3-2), the J call TRBJ2-1; D remains ambiguous. The CDR3 length is 13 residues. V lost 5 bases to trimming and J lost 5 bases, with 10 bases between them. Germline CDR1 reads LGHDT; CDR2 reads YNNKEL (reference sequence).

The table lists this clone with a count of one. The chain carries TRBV24-1 and TRBJ2-3, with D perhaps matching TRBD1 or TRBD2 (5 bases each). Trimming stripped 6 bases from V and 2 bases from J, with 11 bases between. Germline CDR1 KGHDR, CDR2 SFDVKD. The CDR3 is 14 amino acids. The CDR3 loop is CATSPRGATDTQYF. The CDR3 coding sequence is TGTGCCACCAGTCCTAGGGGAGCCACAGATACGCAGTATTTT.

The rearrangement links TRBV7-8 to TRBJ2-5, with D possibly matching TRBD1 (5 bases). The CDR3 is 15 amino acids. V lost 1 base to trimming and J lost 5 bases, with 14 bases between them. Germline loops: CDR1 SGHVS, CDR2 FQNEAQ. In DNA form, the CDR3 reads TGTGCCAGCAGCTTAGGGCCAAGGGGTAGGGAGACCCAGTACTTC. It yields the protein CASSLGPRGRETQYF.

The genes are TRBV5-1 and TRBJ1-2; no reliable D call. CDR1 is SGHRS, CDR2 YFSETQ, per germline. The CDR3 consists of 15 residues. Trimming removed 1 base at V and 7 bases at J, with 17 bases between. CDR3: CASSLTQVPLAGYTF. The DNA for the CDR3 is TGCGCCAGCAGCTTGACGCAGGTACCCTTGGCTGGCTACACCTTC. Full variable domain (missing parts from reference TRBV5-1 and TRBJ1-2): KAGVTQTPRYLIKTRGQQVTLSCSPISGHRSVSWYQQTPGQGLQFLFEYFSETQRNKGNFPGRFSGRQFSNSRSEMNVSTLELGDSALYLCASSLTQVPLAGYTFGSGTRLTVV.

The chain employs TRBV27 and TRBJ2-7, with D perhaps matching TRBD1 (6 bases). Trimming shortened V by 4 bases and J by 4 bases, and 14 bases separated the two germline ends. The CDR3 runs to 14 residues. Germline CDR1 is MNHEY and CDR2 is SMNVEV (reference sequence). The CDR3 DNA reads TGTGCCAGCAGTTACGGGACAACTCTTTACGAGCAGTACTTC. It yields the protein CASSYGTTLYEQYF.

The rearrangement uses TRBV19 and TRBJ2-7, with 8 bases aligning to TRBD2. CDR1 is LNHDA, CDR2 SQIVND, per germline (reference sequence). Germline trimming cut 6 bases from V and 1 base from J; bases unmatched to any gene: 11. The CDR3 contains 16 residues. The CDR3 is CASRSSGRSNSYEQYF. CDR3 coding DNA: TGTGCCAGTAGGTCAAGCGGGAGATCAAATTCCTACGAGCAGTACTTC.

The V and J genes are TRBV5-1 and TRBJ1-2; D may be TRBD1 (6 bases). Trimming left V 0 bases short and J 6 bases short, with 9 bases between. Per the germline V gene, CDR1 is SGHRS and CDR2 is YFSETQ. The CDR3 length is 13 residues. DNA of the CDR3: TGCGCCAGCAGCTTGGCTGGGGGCAATGGCTACACCTTC. It translates to CASSLAGGNGYTF.

This clone was recorded only once. J is TRBJ2-1 and V is TRBV7-2, with D unresolved. V lost 0 bases and J 10 bases, leaving 4 bases between the germline ends. Germline V gene sequence: CDR1 SGHTA, CDR2 FQGNSA. This CDR3 has 11 amino acids. The CDR3 nucleotides read TGTGCCAGCAGCTTAGCATTCGAGCAGTTCTTC. This codes for CASSLAFEQFF.

This chain links TRBV5-8 with TRBJ2-2, with 8 bases aligning to TRBD2. The CDR3 covers 16 residues. The J segment lost 3 bases and the V segment lost 1 base, leaving 5 bases of the junction unmatched. Germline V gives CDR1 SGHTS, CDR2 YDEGEE. CDR3 DNA: TGTGCCAGCAGCTTGCGACTAGCGCGATACACCGGGGAGCTGTTTTTT. Translated: CASSLRLARYTGELFF.

Details on this clone: This same CDR3 is encoded by further DNA sequences in the sample. The rearrangement joins TRBV9 to TRBJ1-2; the D gene is possibly TRBD1 (6 bases). The V end lost 0 bases, the J end lost 5 bases, and 14 bases lay between the germline ends. This CDR3 has 15 residues. Germline assignment: CDR1 SGDLS and CDR2 YYNGEE. This chain's CDR3 is CASSVGAGQGYGYTF. The CDR3 nucleotides read TGTGCCAGCAGCGTAGGGGCAGGCCAGGGGTATGGCTACACCTTC.

The chain joins TRBV7-3 to TRBJ2-2; a possible D gene is TRBD1 (6 bases). The CDR3 sequence is 16 residues long. The germline gives CDR1 SGHTA, CDR2 FQGTGA. V dropped 4 bases and J dropped 6 bases, with 18 bases sitting between them. DNA for the CDR3: TGTGCCAGCAGCTCGCGACAGGCCTTCGCTGCCGGGGAGCTGTTTTTT. Encoded protein: CASSSRQAFAAGELFF. The full variable domain, rest sourced from reference TRBV7-3 and TRBJ2-2, is GAGVSQTPSNKVTEKGKYVELRCDPISGHTALYWYRQSLGQGPEFLIYFQGTGAADDSGLPNDRFFAVRPEGSVSTLKIQRTERGDSAVYLCASSSRQAFAAGELFFGEGSRLTVL.

The chain uses TRBV11-2 and TRBJ2-1; a possible D gene is TRBD1 (5 bases). CDR3 length equals 16 residues. Deletions cut 2 bases from V and 1 base from J, with 12 bases between. Germline V gene data show CDR1 as SGHAT and CDR2 as FQNNGV. CDR3 sequence (DNA): TGTGCCAGCAGCTTACGACAGCTACCTTCCTACAATGAGCAGTTCTTC. It specifies CASSLRQLPSYNEQFF.

The rearrangement uses TRBV27 and TRBJ1-1; unclear D gene. The CDR3 contains 13 residues. With 11 bases removed from V and 1 base from J, the gap between germline ends came to 14 bases. CDR1 is MNHEY and CDR2 is SMNVEV in the germline V gene (reference sequence). The CDR3 region has the DNA TGTGCCGCGGGGAATTCTTGGAACACTGAAGCTTTCTTT. This encodes CAAGNSWNTEAFF.